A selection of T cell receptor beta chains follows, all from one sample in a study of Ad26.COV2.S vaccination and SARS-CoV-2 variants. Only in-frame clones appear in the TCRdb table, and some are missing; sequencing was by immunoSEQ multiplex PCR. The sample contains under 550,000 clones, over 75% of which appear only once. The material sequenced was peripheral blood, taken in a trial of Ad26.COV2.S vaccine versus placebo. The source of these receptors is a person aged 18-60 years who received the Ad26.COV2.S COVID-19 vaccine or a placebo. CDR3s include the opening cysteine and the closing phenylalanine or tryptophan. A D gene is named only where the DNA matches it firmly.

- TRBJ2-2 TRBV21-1 CASSKGGSNTGELFF
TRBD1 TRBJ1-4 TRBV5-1 CASSFAGTEDEKLFF
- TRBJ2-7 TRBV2 CASTDLPVGSYEQYF
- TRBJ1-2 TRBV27 CASSFGVSGYGYTF
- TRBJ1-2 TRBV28 CASKPTTGVLGGYTF
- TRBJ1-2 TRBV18 CASSGAGVRNGYTF
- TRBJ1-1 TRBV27 CASSLSAENTEAFF
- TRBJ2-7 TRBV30 CAWSLQGREQYF
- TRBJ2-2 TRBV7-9 CASSPQGVGELFF
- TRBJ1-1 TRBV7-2 CASSLTLGTEAFF
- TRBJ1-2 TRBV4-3 CASSQVERRGLIPGYTF
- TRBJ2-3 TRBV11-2 CASSPRPGTFPATDTQYF
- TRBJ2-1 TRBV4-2 CASSQRNEQFF
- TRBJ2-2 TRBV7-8 CASSLDRRTGGELFF
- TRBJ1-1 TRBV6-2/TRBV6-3 CASSYGTVEAFF
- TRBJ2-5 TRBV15 CATSESGTVQETQYF
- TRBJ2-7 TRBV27 CASSPFRPSLNYEQYF
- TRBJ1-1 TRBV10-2 CASSDWGTVNTEAFF
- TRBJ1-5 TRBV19 CASKNRAAINQPQHF
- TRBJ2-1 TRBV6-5 CASSTGFFHNEQFF
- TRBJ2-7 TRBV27 CASSPRGPEYEQYF
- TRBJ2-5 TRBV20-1 CSAKRQETQYF
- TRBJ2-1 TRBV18 CASSSYNEQFF
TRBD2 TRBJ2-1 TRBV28 CASSSGGPTYTPIGNEQFF
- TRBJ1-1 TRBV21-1 CASSKWGNTEAFF
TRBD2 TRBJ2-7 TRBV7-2 CASSPFRLASETYEQYF
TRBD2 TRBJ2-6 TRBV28 CASRGSGSSGANVLTF
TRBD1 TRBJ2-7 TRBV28 CASKPTGASYEQYF
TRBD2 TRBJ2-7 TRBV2 CASRRRLAGRYEQYF
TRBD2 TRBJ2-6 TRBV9 CASSLPGLAGAGANVLTF
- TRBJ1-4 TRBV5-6 CASSPRGNEKLFF
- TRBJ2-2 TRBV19 CASSMGTGKADTGELFF
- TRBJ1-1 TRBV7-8 CASSLSGISNTEAFF
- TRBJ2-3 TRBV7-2 CASSLVSSRTDTQYF
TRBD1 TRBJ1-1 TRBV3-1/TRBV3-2 CASSVIRGRKTEAFF
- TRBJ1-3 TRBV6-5 CASSTGRSGNTIYF
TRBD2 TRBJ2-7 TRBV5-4 CASSPRPGLAGVDEQYF
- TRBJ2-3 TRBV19 CASSPGLERRTDTQYF
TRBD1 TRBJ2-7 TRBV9 CASSPRTGGAYEQYF
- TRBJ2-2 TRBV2 CASSEAHGGELFF
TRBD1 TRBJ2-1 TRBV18 CASSPVTGVSNEQFF
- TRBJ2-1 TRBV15 CATSRDVENEQFF
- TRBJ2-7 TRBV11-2 CASSLVGSLEQYF
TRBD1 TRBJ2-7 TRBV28 CASNPGDRALVQYF
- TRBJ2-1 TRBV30 CAWRSYNEQFF
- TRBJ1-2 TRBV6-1 CASSEVWGARGYTF
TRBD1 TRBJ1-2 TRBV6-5 CASTTVHRGPGYTF
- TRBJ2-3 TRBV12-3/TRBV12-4 CASSLASTDTQYF
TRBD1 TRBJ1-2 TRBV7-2 CASSSDRVYGYTF
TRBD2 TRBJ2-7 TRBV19 CASRNSGDYEQYF
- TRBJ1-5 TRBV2 CASTRVSSSNQPQHF
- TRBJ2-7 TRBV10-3 CAISDPYSYEQYF
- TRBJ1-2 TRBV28 CATAPDYGYTF